This TCR beta chain was recorded in a study of CD8 T cells in Susac syndrome. This CDR3 comprises 13 residues. Germline lookup yields CDR1 GTSNPN and CDR2 SVGIG (reference sequence). The V end was cut by 4 bases, the J end by 4 bases, with 11 bases between. RNA, at roughly 0.45 to 1 ug, was reverse transcribed with random hexamers. The amplification used immunoSEQ multiplex PCR on TCR beta CDR3; it spanned 54 Vbeta and 13 Jbeta. TCRdb reprocessed the immunoSEQ multiplex PCR reads via MiXCR and lists one record per CDR3 protein. The repertoire holds about 120,000 distinct CDR3 sequences, with 85% to 95% as singletons. Blood CD8+ and CD4+ T cells underwent high-throughput TCR beta sequencing.

This clonotype was sampled from a human donor in good health. The chain combines TRBV30 with TRBJ1-5; D may be TRBD1 (5 bases). Sample: CD8+ T cells from PBMCs. CDR3 sequence reads: CAWMPQGNQPQHF. The CDR3 region has the DNA TGTGCCTGGATGCCCCAGGGTAATCAGCCCCAGCATTTT.